The 7 T cell receptor beta chains listed next were all sequenced from one sample in a study of blood T cell repertoires in COVID-19. The table came from immunoSEQ multiplex PCR; TCRdb's copy has only in-frame clones and leaves some out. Of under 300,000 clones in the sample, 85% to 90% were seen once. Sequencing input: PBMCs or T cells enriched from blood (not recorded which). These receptors originate from a woman aged 60 to 75 in a cohort exposed to, infected with or recovered from COVID-19 (not recorded which).

The genes are TRBV5-5 and TRBJ2-7; TRBD2 matches 8 bases. J was trimmed by 4 bases and V by 1 base; bases with no gene match: 7. In germline, CDR1 is SGHKS, CDR2 YYEKEE (reference sequence). The CDR3 has 15 amino acids. CDR3 residues: CASSLRSGRVYEQYF. DNA for the CDR3: TGTGCCAGCAGCTTGAGGAGCGGGAGAGTTTACGAGCAGTACTTC.

This clone was detected only a few times. This chain's CDR3 is CASSPGGSGSYEQYF. The CDR3, as DNA: TGTGCCAGCAGCCCCGGGGGATCGGGCTCCTACGAGCAGTACTTC. V is TRBV9 and J is TRBJ2-7, with D perhaps TRBD2 (6 bases). Per germline, CDR1 SGDLS and CDR2 YYNGEE. The CDR3 covers 15 residues. V lost 4 bases, J lost 0 bases, and 14 bases lay in between.

This sequence joins TRBV6-5 and TRBJ2-7, with 11 positions matching TRBD1. Germline CDR1 reads MNHEY; CDR2 reads SVGAGI. The CDR3 sequence is 14 residues long. With V trimmed by 3 bases and J by 7 bases, 5 bases remained unmatched. The CDR3 spells CASSYGQGAREQYF. DNA for the CDR3: TGTGCCAGCAGTTATGGACAGGGGGCGCGAGAGCAGTACTTC.

This chain connects TRBV6-2 or TRBV6-3 to TRBJ2-3, with D tentatively TRBD1 (5 bases). V was trimmed by 5 bases and J by 4 bases, leaving 13 bases between them. Germline values: CDR1 MNHEY, CDR2 SVGEGT. The CDR3 covers 14 residues. Here the CDR3 reads CASSKPQGSDTQYF. In nucleotides, the CDR3 is TGTGCCAGCAGTAAGCCCCAGGGCTCAGATACGCAGTATTTT.

The genes are TRBV27 and TRBJ1-5; 8 nucleotides align to TRBD1. The CDR3 is 15 residues long. The V and J ends lost 1 base and 6 bases, in that order; junction bases with no gene match: 5. Germline V gene data show CDR1 as MNHEY and CDR2 as SMNVEV (reference sequence). CDR3 DNA: TGTGCCAGCAGTTTATACCAGGGGGCAGGTCAGCCCCAGCATTTT. As protein: CASSLYQGAGQPQHF.

The chain has TRBV4-1 and TRBJ2-1, with 9 bases fitting TRBD2. Per germline, CDR1 MGHRA and CDR2 YSYEKL. Trimming removed 0 bases from V and 12 bases from J; junction bases left unmatched: 15. The CDR3 length is 17 residues. CDR3 bases: TGCGCCAGCAGCCAAGATAATAACGGACTAGCGAGGGGGGGGCAGTTCTTC. Protein: CASSQDNNGLARGGQFF.

The chain combines TRBV6-4 with TRBJ2-1; maybe TRBD1 (5 bases). The V end was cut by 6 bases, the J end by 4 bases, with 16 bases between. The CDR3 extends over 15 amino acids. Germline CDR1 and CDR2: MRHNA and SNTAGT. The CDR3: CASSPQSDRYNEQFF. The CDR3 DNA reads as TGTGCCAGCAGCCCCCAATCAGACAGATACAATGAGCAGTTCTTC.